Listed below are T cell receptor beta chains from one sample, sequenced in a study of T-cell reconstitution after alpha-beta-depleted transplantation in children. TCRdb called the PCR reads again in MiXCR, with one record for every CDR3 protein. This table has fewer than 130,000 distinct CDR3 sequences, about a tenth appearing once. Sequences were derived from PBMCs from the stem cell graft donor, sampled from the stem cell graft. All receptors come from a human donor who donated a stem cell graft to a child with acute lymphoblastic leukemia. Each CDR3 is given with its conserved first and last residue. Each record gives: J gene, clone size, V gene, CDR3 protein. Size is omitted from some rows. Given values are once, few, many or a class for expanded clones.

TRBJ2-7,many,TRBV7-2,CASSRGPGEQYF
TRBJ1-4,many,TRBV12-3/TRBV12-4,CASKKQEINEKLFF
TRBJ2-1,many,TRBV14,CASSQAGLAGEQFF
TRBJ2-2,many,TRBV7-9,CASSSSRDSDTGELFF
TRBJ2-3,many,TRBV4-3,CASSQDVFSTDTQYF
TRBJ1-4,many,TRBV27,CASSLLGAGEKLFF
TRBJ1-4,many,TRBV7-2,CASSLAPQGGNEKLFF
TRBJ2-1,.,TRBV19,CASSAGTLYNEQFF
TRBJ1-2,many,TRBV20-1,CSAVEGARNGYTF
TRBJ2-1,.,TRBV5-1,CASSLVAGGYNEQFF
TRBJ2-7,many,TRBV25-1,CASSGAQTAYEQYF
TRBJ1-6,.,TRBV27,CASSPRTGGYSPLHF
TRBJ2-7,many,TRBV6-5,CASSLRTRLGYEQYF
TRBJ2-4,many,TRBV4-3,CASSPSRQGRKNIQYF
TRBJ2-1,many,TRBV29-1,CSVDLAGYNEQFF
TRBJ2-1,many,TRBV11-2,CASSSPWDEQFF
TRBJ2-2,.,TRBV7-9,CASLPPSGGYTGELFF
TRBJ2-7,many,TRBV11-2,CASSFASGRALAEQYF
TRBJ2-7,many,TRBV4-3,CASSQVADSSYEQYF
TRBJ2-3,many,TRBV18,CASSLRDYSSTDTQYF
TRBJ1-5,many,TRBV12-3/TRBV12-4,CASSLAFGGDNQPQHF
TRBJ1-5,many,TRBV5-1,CASSPGQGRFSNQPQHF
TRBJ2-1,many,TRBV12-3/TRBV12-4,CASSFRWSSYNEQFF
TRBJ1-5,many,TRBV7-8,CASSLATENQPQHF
TRBJ1-1,.,TRBV2,CASRSRGTQYTEAFF
TRBJ1-5,many,TRBV12-3/TRBV12-4,CASSHRQGSNQPQHF
TRBJ2-2,many,TRBV29-1,CSVGQGANTGELFF